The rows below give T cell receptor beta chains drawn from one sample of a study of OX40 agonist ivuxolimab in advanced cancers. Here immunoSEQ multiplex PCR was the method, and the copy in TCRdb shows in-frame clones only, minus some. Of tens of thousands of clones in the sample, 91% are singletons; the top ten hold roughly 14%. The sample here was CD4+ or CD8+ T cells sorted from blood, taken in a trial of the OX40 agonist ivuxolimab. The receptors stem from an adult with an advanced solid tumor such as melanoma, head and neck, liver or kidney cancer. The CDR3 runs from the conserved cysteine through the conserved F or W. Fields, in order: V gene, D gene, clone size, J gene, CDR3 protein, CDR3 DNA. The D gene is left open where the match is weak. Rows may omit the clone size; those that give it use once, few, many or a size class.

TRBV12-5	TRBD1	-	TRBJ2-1	CASGFQPGQAYNEQFF	TGTGCTAGTGGTTTCCAACCGGGACAGGCATACAATGAGCAGTTCTTC
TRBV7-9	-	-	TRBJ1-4	CASSFISGIEKLFF	TGTGCCAGCAGCTTCATATCAGGAATTGAAAAACTGTTTTTT
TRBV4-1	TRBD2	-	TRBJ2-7	CASSQGTSGSLPYEQYF	TGCGCCAGCAGCCAAGGGACTAGCGGGAGCTTGCCCTACGAGCAGTACTTC
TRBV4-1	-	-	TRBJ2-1	CASSLPGHEQFF	TGCGCCAGCAGCCTTCCCGGGCATGAGCAGTTCTTC
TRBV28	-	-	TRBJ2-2	CASSLYGASTGELFF	TGTGCCAGCAGTTTATACGGTGCGAGCACCGGGGAGCTGTTTTTT
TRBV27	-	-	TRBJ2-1	CASSLPGQVNEQFF	TGTGCCAGCAGTTTACCAGGCCAGGTGAATGAGCAGTTCTTC
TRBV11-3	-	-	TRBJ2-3	CASSSLGGTDTQYF	TGTGCCAGCAGCTCTTTGGGGGGCACAGATACGCAGTATTTT
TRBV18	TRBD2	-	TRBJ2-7	CASSPPTSGIEQYF	TGTGCCAGCTCACCACCGACTAGCGGGATTGAGCAGTACTTC
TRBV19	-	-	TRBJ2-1	CASSSTYEQFF	TGTGCCAGTAGTAGTACATACGAGCAGTTCTTC
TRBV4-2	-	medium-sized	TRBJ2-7	CASSQGAVSYEQYF	TGTGCCAGCAGCCAAGGTGCAGTTTCCTACGAGCAGTACTTC
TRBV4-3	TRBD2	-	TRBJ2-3	CASSQERMAGGPPDTQYF	TGCGCCAGCAGCCAAGAAAGGATGGCGGGAGGGCCCCCAGATACGCAGTATTTT
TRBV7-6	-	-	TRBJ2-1	CASSLGGSYNEQFF	TGTGCCAGCAGCTTGGGCGGCTCCTACAATGAGCAGTTCTTC
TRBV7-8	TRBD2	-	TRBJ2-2	CASSLVGTSGRGLGTGELFF	TGTGCCAGCAGCTTAGTGGGGACTAGCGGGAGGGGATTGGGGACCGGGGAGCTGTTTTTT
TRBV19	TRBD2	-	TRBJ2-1	CASSIPSGFHEQFF	TGTGCCAGTAGTATCCCTAGCGGGTTCCATGAGCAGTTCTTC
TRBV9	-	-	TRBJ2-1	CASSVTQGDGNEQFF	TGTGCCAGCAGCGTGACTCAGGGAGACGGCAATGAGCAGTTCTTC
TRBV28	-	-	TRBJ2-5	CASSFEWAASPRTQYF	TGTGCCAGCAGTTTTGAATGGGCAGCCTCTCCAAGGACCCAGTACTTC
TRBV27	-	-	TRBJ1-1	CASSLRGPGDTEAFF	TGTGCCAGCAGTTTAAGGGGTCCGGGGGACACTGAAGCTTTCTTT
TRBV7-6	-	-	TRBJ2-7	CASSGDFSYEQYF	TGTGCCAGCAGCGGGGACTTCTCCTACGAGCAGTACTTC
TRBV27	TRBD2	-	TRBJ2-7	CASSLRTSGNYEQYF	TGTGCCAGCAGTTTAAGGACTAGCGGGAATTACGAGCAGTACTTC
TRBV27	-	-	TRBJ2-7	CASSLSLPEIEQYF	TGTGCCAGCAGTTTATCCCTACCAGAGATCGAGCAGTACTTC
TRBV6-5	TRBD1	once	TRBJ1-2	CASTNEGADGYTF	TGTGCCAGCACTAACGAGGGGGCGGATGGCTACACCTTC
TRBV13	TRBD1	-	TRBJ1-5	CASSLGQGIQPQHF	TGTGCCAGCAGCTTAGGACAGGGGATTCAGCCCCAGCATTTT
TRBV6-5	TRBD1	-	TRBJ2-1	CASRQGDSYNEQFF	TGTGCCAGCAGGCAGGGGGACTCCTACAATGAGCAGTTCTTC
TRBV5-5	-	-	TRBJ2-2	CASSSSGELFF	TGTGCCAGCAGCTCGTCCGGGGAGCTGTTTTTT
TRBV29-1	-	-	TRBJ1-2	CSAGPPRGLPDGYTF	TGCAGCGCTGGACCGCCCCGGGGGCTTCCGGACGGCTACACCTTC
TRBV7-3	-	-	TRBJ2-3	CASSLGGRRTDTQYF	TGTGCCAGCAGCTTAGGGGGGAGAAGAACAGATACGCAGTATTTT
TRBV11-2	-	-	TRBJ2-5	CASSLGGLGETQYF	TGTGCCAGCAGCTTAGGGGGCCTGGGGGAGACCCAGTACTTC
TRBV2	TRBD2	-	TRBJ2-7	CASSEWAGETYEQYF	TGTGCCAGCAGTGAATGGGCGGGAGAAACCTACGAGCAGTACTTC
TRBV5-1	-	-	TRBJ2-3	CASSLAGSILTDTQYF	TGCGCCAGCAGCTTGGCCGGGAGTATCTTGACAGATACGCAGTATTTT
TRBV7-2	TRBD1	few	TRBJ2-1	CASSFGQGANNEQFF	TGTGCCAGCAGCTTTGGACAGGGGGCTAACAATGAGCAGTTCTTC